This entry features one T cell receptor (beta chain) sequence. V gave up 0 bases and J gave up 0 bases, with 9 bases separating them. This CDR3 contains 15 residues. Germline CDR1 SGDLS, CDR2 YYNGEE. Method: immunoSEQ multiplex PCR; TCRdb's copy keeps in-frame clones and lacks some. In the table there are tens of thousands of clones, around 79% of which are singletons. The data are from a study of PD-L1 blockade in urothelial cancer. Overall study: Prior chemotherapy in patients spanned 0 to 3 regimens.

The sample in question was PBMCs, obtained around atezolizumab (anti-PD-L1) treatment. V is TRBV9 and J is TRBJ1-2; D unclear. The clonotype was recovered from a man in his 70s with urothelial cancer. CDR3 bases: TGTGCCAGCAGCGTAGACACCCAAGCTAACTATGGCTACACCTTC. Translating it yields CASSVDTQANYGYTF.